Each of the 24 T cell receptor beta chains below was sequenced from the same sample in a study of tumor-infiltrating lymphocytes in primary liver carcinoma. Scientists recovered RNA and DNA together from around 20-30 mg of unsorted bulk tissue. A primer in the constant region served to generate TCR beta cDNA from roughly 550 ng of total RNA. Three rounds of nested multiplex PCR with slightly modified ARM-PCR produced TCR beta libraries. TRBV1-TRBV30 forward and Cbeta reverse primers drove the first two roughly 10-cycle rounds. A single record per CDR3 protein comes from TCRdb applying MiXCR to the multiplex PCR reads. The sample includes approximately 40,000 distinct CDR3 sequences, 73% of them seen just once. Sequencing was carried out using liver tumor tissue from sampling region 2. Documented subset: tumor region T2, inferior pole. The receptor source for this set is a man in his forties or fifties with primary liver carcinoma and hepatitis B virus infection.

Concerning this clonotype: No conserved phenylalanine or tryptophan is present at the end of the CDR3, so a read error is the likely explanation. The rearrangement joins TRBV5-1 to TRBJ2-7; D is unresolved. Deletions cut 0 bases from V and 0 bases from J, with 7 bases between. Germline CDR1 and CDR2: SGHRS and YFSETQ. This CDR3 has 14 amino acids. Here the CDR3 reads CASSLDPGSYEQYS. CDR3 bases: TGCGCCAGCAGCTTGGATCCAGGCTCCTACGAGCAGTACTCC.

For this clonotype: The final CDR3 position lacks the conserved phenylalanine or tryptophan, pointing to a likely read error. This chain links TRBV5-4 with TRBJ2-2, with D maybe TRBD2 (6 bases). Germline CDR1 and CDR2: SGHNT and YYREEE (reference sequence). V was pared by 5 bases and J by 8 bases, with 13 bases between. This CDR3 comprises 13 residues. CDR3 sequence: CASRACGTGELFS. The CDR3 region has the DNA TGTGCCAGCAGGGCCTGTGGGACTGGGGAGCTGTTTTCT.

This chain uses TRBV29-1 with TRBJ2-7, with D maybe TRBD2 (6 bases). The CDR3 runs 15 residues. Germline CDR1 reads SQVTM; CDR2 reads ANQGSEA. The CDR3 sequence is CNDEDPGGSFYEQYF. In DNA, the CDR3 is TGCAACGATGAAGATCCAGGAGGGAGCTTCTACGAGCAGTACTTC.

A note on this clonotype: A read error may explain this, as a much larger clone is one base away. The chain has TRBV5-1 and TRBJ2-3, with 8 bases lining up with TRBD1. Germline loops: CDR1 SGHRS, CDR2 YFSETQ. The CDR3 totals 14 residues. CDR3 coding DNA: TGCGCCAGCAACGGACAGGGAGTACCAGATACGCACTATTTT. Its protein product is CASNGQGVPDTHYF.

In the case of this clonotype: A read error may account for a junction end that differs from germline. CDR3 DNA sequence: TGTGTCAGCAGCATAGGGGGGACCACTGAAGCTTTCTTT. Residues: CVSSIGGTTEAFF. The chain is built from TRBV6-6 and TRBJ1-1, with a weak D call TRBD1 (6 bases). The germline V gene encodes CDR1 MNHNY and CDR2 SVGAGI (reference sequence). This CDR3 region has 13 residues.

Worth noting for this clonotype: Lacking the conserved final phenylalanine or tryptophan, this CDR3 likely reflects a read error. This sequence joins TRBV5-4 and TRBJ2-1; D is unclear. The CDR3 length is 11 residues. The ends were cut back, 3 bases at V and 8 bases at J, with 6 bases in the middle. In germline, CDR1 is SGHNT, CDR2 YYREEE (reference sequence). This CDR3 reads CASSWRDEQFS. The CDR3 DNA reads TGTGCCAGCAGCTGGCGTGATGAGCAGTTCTCC.

Note on this clonotype: The CDR3 does not close with the conserved phenylalanine or tryptophan, likely indicating a read error. The chain combines TRBV29-1 with TRBJ2-7; D remains ambiguous. Germline CDR1 SQVTM, CDR2 ANQGSEA. The CDR3 covers 12 residues. DNA for the CDR3: TGCATCGTTGTGTCACCCACCTACGAGCAGTACCTC. As protein: CIVVSPTYEQYL.

In regard to this clonotype: A single base separates this from a much larger clone, so it may be a read error. The chain is built from TRBV7-3 and TRBJ2-5; 7 positions agree with TRBD2. The J segment lost 9 bases and the V segment lost 0 bases, leaving 13 bases of the junction unmatched. CDR3 length: 16 residues. The germline V gene has CDR1 SGHTA and CDR2 FQGTGA. As DNA, the CDR3 is TGTGCCAGCAGCTTAACAGCGCCTAGCGGAGGGGAGGCCCAGTACTTC. Translating it yields CASSLTAPSGGEAQYF.

By proportion, this clonotype is medium-sized. The rearrangement uses TRBV11-1 and TRBJ2-1; 8 bases are a match to TRBD1. V trimming: 6 bases; J trimming: 0 bases; junction bases outside the gene matches: 10. From germline, CDR1 is SGHAT and CDR2 FQDESV (reference sequence). This CDR3 region has 17 residues. The CDR3 DNA is TGTGCCAGCAGATCCCGGGACAGGTCTTTCTCCTACAATGAGCAGTTCTTC. This gives the protein CASRSRDRSFSYNEQFF.

As concerns this clonotype: The conserved final phenylalanine or tryptophan is absent from the CDR3, which likely points to a read error. The chain couples TRBV5-4 to TRBJ2-7; D gene unclear. CDR3 length: 15 residues. Germline CDR1 is SGHNT and CDR2 is YYREEE (reference sequence). CDR3 loop: CASSSKDGFSHEQYL. The CDR3 nucleotides read TGTGCCAGCAGCTCCAAAGACGGATTCTCCCACGAGCAGTACCTC.

Points on this clonotype: This CDR3 fails to terminate in the conserved phenylalanine or tryptophan, so it likely reflects a read error. It is unclear where the CDR3 begins or ends on the DNA, so no DNA is shown, and the CDR3 is as TCRdb lists it. J is TRBJ2-3 and V is TRBV7-9. Germline CDR1 SEHNR, CDR2 FQNEAQ (reference sequence). Both ends counted, the CDR3 spans 18 residues. The CDR3 reads CPSSPTYGEQRRTDTQCS.

J is TRBJ1-2 and V is TRBV11-2; D is perhaps TRBD1 (6 bases). V shed 4 bases and J shed 6 bases, with 12 bases lying between them. This CDR3 region has 13 residues. Germline V lookup: CDR1 SGHAT, CDR2 FQNNGV. In DNA, the CDR3 is TGTGCCAGCAGCTATAACCCAGGGGATGGCTACACCTTC. It yields the protein CASSYNPGDGYTF. Based on the CDR3 plus reference TRBV11-2 and TRBJ1-2, the full variable domain is EAGVAQSPRYKIIEKRQSVAFWCNPISGHATLYWYQQILGQGPKLLIQFQNNGVVDDSQLPKDRFSAERLKGVDSTLKIQPAKLEDSAVYLCASSYNPGDGYTFGSGTRLTVV.

Regarding this clonotype: At one boundary the junction diverges from the germline segment, which might be a read error. The CDR3 DNA sequence: TGTGCCAGCTCACCAACGGGGAGTGATCAGCCCCAGCAGTTT. As protein: CASSPTGSDQPQQF. The gene calls are TRBV18 and TRBJ1-5; the D is unclear. The CDR3 runs 14 residues. CDR1 and CDR2 (germline): KGHSH, LQKENI.

Worth noting for this clonotype: At one of its ends the junction is not consistent with the germline gene, which may arise from a read error. The rearrangement links TRBV11-2 to TRBJ2-7, with TRBD2 as a possible D gene (7 bases). The germline gives CDR1 SGHAT, CDR2 FQNNGV. CDR3 length: 14 amino acids. The CDR3 sequence is CASSPRGGPYKQYF. The CDR3 DNA follows: TGTGCCAGCAGTCCCAGGGGAGGGCCCTACAAGCAGTACTTC.

Comment on this clonotype: One end of the junction fails to match germline, which may point to a read error. J is TRBJ2-1 and V is TRBV6-1; 7 bases agree with TRBD2. Germline CDR1 is MNHNS and CDR2 is SASEGT. The CDR3 has 15 amino acids. CDR3 bases: TGTTCCAGCACACTAGGCGGGGGAGCCTACAATGAACAGTTCTTC. This gives the protein CSSTLGGGAYNEQFF.

This clonotype is judged medium-sized. The chain carries TRBV5-1 and TRBJ2-3, with D possibly being TRBD1 (6 bases). Germline CDR1 reads SGHRS; CDR2 reads YFSETQ. The germline V and J ends were trimmed by 1 base and 0 bases, with 12 bases remaining between them. The CDR3 loop spans 16 amino acids. CDR3 nucleotides: TGCGCCAGCAGCTTGAACGGCAGGGGAAGCACAGATACGCAGTATTTT. Amino acid sequence: CASSLNGRGSTDTQYF.

Only one count was recorded for this clonotype. The chain combines TRBV21-1 with TRBJ1-5. TRBJ2-3 matches the DNA end more closely, so the J call is doubtful. TRBV21-1 is a pseudogene. This CDR3 region has 15 residues. CDR3 region: CSSTQVGTAYQPQYF. The CDR3 nucleotides are TGTTCCAGCACCCAAGTGGGGACGGCGTATCAGCCCCAGTATTTT.

Relative to its sample, this clonotype is medium-sized. The J gene is TRBJ2-1, the V gene TRBV6-2 or TRBV6-3; D gene unclear. This CDR3 has 12 amino acids. Trimming stripped 2 bases from V and 6 bases from J, with 5 bases between. CDR1 is MNHEY, CDR2 SVGEGT, per germline. The CDR3 loop reads CASSYVGNEQFF. CDR3 coding DNA: TGTGCCAGCAGTTACGTCGGCAATGAGCAGTTCTTC.

A note on this clonotype: This sequence may be a read error, since a much larger clone differs from it by one base. CDR3 protein: CASSFGGGGPFNEQFF. CDR3 DNA sequence: TGTGCCAGCAGCTTTGGGGGAGGGGGGCCCTTCAATGAGCAGTTCTTC. The chain is built from TRBV11-2 and TRBJ2-1, with D possibly being TRBD2 (7 bases). The germline V gene has CDR1 SGHAT and CDR2 FQNNGV. This CDR3 has 16 residues. V dropped 3 bases and J dropped 6 bases, with 18 bases sitting between them.

This clonotype was picked up a small number of times. A read error may be the cause here, since a much bigger clone is one base away. This rearrangement joins TRBV2 to TRBJ1-4; D uncertain. The CDR3 runs to 12 residues. Germline CDR1 and CDR2: SNHLY and FYNNEI. This CDR3 is CASRRDRERLFF. The CDR3 nucleotides are TGTGCCAGCAGACGAGATCGGGAAAGACTGTTTTTT.

Points on this clonotype: A read error may produce the germline difference seen at one junction end. J is TRBJ2-5 and V is TRBV6-6, with 12 bases that match TRBD2. In germline, CDR1 is MNHNY, CDR2 SVGAGI (reference sequence). The CDR3 totals 16 residues. CDR3 DNA sequence: TGTGCCAACAGGGACGGGCTAGCGGGAGGGCAAGAGACCCACTACTTC. It is translated as CANRDGLAGGQETHYF.

This clonotype has more than one count but fewer than ten. The junction departs from germline at one end; a sequencing error may be responsible. This sequence joins TRBV11-2 and TRBJ1-3; D is uncertain. The germline gives CDR1 SGHAT, CDR2 FQNNGV. The CDR3 length is 12 residues. The CDR3 protein is CVSGLGGNTIYF. The CDR3 bases are TGTGTCAGCGGTTTGGGGGGAAACACCATATATTTT.

This clonotype was observed once. Because it lacks the conserved phenylalanine or tryptophan at the end, this CDR3 is likely a read error. The chain has TRBV11-1 and TRBJ1-6; a weak D match, TRBD1 (5 bases). V shed 4 bases and J shed 9 bases, with 10 bases lying between them. Germline CDR1 is SGHAT and CDR2 is FQDESV (reference sequence). There are 13 residues in the CDR3. The CDR3 region is CASSWTLASPLHL. The CDR3 nucleotides read TGTGCCAGCAGCTGGACACTGGCTTCACCCCTCCACCTT.

This clonotype came up many times. The chain couples TRBV7-3 to TRBJ2-7; 7 nucleotides match TRBD2. Trimming cost V 3 bases and J 5 bases; bases outside gene matches: 4. The germline gives CDR1 SGHTA, CDR2 FQGTGA. The CDR3 is 13 amino acids. The CDR3 sequence: CASSFVAGDEQYF. The CDR3 DNA follows: TGTGCCAGCAGCTTTGTCGCGGGGGACGAGCAGTACTTC.